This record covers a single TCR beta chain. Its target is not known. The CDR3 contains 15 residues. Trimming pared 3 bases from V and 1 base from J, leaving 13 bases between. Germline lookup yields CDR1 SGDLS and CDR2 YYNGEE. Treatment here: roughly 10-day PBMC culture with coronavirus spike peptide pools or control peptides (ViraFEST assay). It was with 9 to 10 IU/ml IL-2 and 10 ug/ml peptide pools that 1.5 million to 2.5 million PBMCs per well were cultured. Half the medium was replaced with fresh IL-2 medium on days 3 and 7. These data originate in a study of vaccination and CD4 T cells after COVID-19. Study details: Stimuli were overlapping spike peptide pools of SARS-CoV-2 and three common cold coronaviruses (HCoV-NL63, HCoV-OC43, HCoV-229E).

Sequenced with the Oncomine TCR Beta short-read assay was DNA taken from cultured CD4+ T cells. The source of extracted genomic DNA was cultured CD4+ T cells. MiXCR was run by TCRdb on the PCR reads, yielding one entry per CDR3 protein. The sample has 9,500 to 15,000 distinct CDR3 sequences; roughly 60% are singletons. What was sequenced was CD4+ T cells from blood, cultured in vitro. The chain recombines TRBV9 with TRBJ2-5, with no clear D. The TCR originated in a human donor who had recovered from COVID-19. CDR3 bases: TGTGCCAGCAGCGCCCAGCCGAAAAGCCAAGAGACCCAGTACTTC. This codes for CASSAQPKSQETQYF.